The 30 T cell receptor beta chains in this list originate from one sample, sequenced in a study of blood T cells in healthy people across ages. A sample-barcoded 5' primer and a J-beta primer mix were used in a second PCR of about 7 to 12 cycles. TCRdb reprocessed the 5' RACE reads with MiXCR, giving one entry per CDR3 protein. The sample consists of under 800,000 distinct CDR3 sequences, roughly 21% of them appearing once. Sequencing was carried out using blood. The source of these receptors is a man between 65 and 85 years old in good health.

This sequence joins TRBV3-1 and TRBJ2-2; D remains unclear. Germline V CDR1 and CDR2: LGHDT, YNNKEL (reference sequence). V lost 1 base, J lost 5 bases, and 8 bases lay in between. The CDR3 has 14 amino acids. The DNA of the CDR3 is TGTGCCAGCAGCCAAGTTCCTGTAACCGGGGAGCTGTTTTTT. Amino acids: CASSQVPVTGELFF. Full variable domain (missing parts from reference TRBV3-1 and TRBJ2-2): DTAVSQTPKYLVTQMGNDKSIKCEQNLGHDTMYWYKQDSKKFLKIMFSYNNKELIINETVPNRFSPKSPDKAHLNLHINSLELGDSAVYFCASSQVPVTGELFFGEGSRLTVL.

The rearrangement links TRBV4-3 to TRBJ1-2; D is ambiguous. CDR1 and CDR2 from the germline V gene are LGHNA and YSLEER. V dropped 4 bases and J dropped 11 bases, with 23 bases sitting between them. The CDR3 runs 15 residues. As DNA, the CDR3 is TGCGCCAGCAGCCCTTCAGCTGCACAAAGATGGGGATACACCTTC. As protein: CASSPSAAQRWGYTF.

This chain uses TRBV5-4 with TRBJ1-1; D is possibly TRBD1 (6 bases). Trimming took off 4 bases at V and 1 base at J, with 14 bases between the two ends. This CDR3 is 15 amino acids long. CDR1 is SGHNT, CDR2 YYREEE, per germline (reference sequence). The CDR3 nucleotides are TGTGCCAGCAGCCCTCGGGACACCGCGAACACTGAAGCTTTCTTT. This encodes CASSPRDTANTEAFF.

This clonotype was seen more than once but under ten times. J is TRBJ2-2 and V is TRBV12-3 or TRBV12-4, with 9 nucleotides matching TRBD1. This CDR3 region has 15 residues. V gave up 7 bases and J gave up 7 bases; unmatched junction bases: 10. CDR3 nucleotides: TGTGCCAGCACCAAACAGGGGGCGTCAGGCGGGGAGCTGTTTTTT. Translated: CASTKQGASGGELFF.

This clonotype appeared many times. This chain connects TRBV4-1 to TRBJ2-2; tentatively, D is TRBD1 or TRBD2 (5 bases each). In germline, CDR1 is MGHRA, CDR2 YSYEKL. This CDR3 contains 17 residues. The V end was cut by 0 bases, the J end by 0 bases, with 11 bases between. In nucleotides, the CDR3 is TGCGCCAGCAGCCAAGATGGGGGATTTCCGAACACCGGGGAGCTGTTTTTT. Its translation is CASSQDGGFPNTGELFF.

This clonotype has more than one count but fewer than ten. This rearrangement joins TRBV21-1 to TRBJ2-6. TRBV21-1 corresponds to a pseudogene. This CDR3 is built from 19 residues. In nucleotides, the CDR3 is TGTGCCAGCAGCAAAGCAAATGGGCAGGAAAACTCTGGGGCCAACGTCCTGACTTTC. This gives the protein CASSKANGQENSGANVLTF.

The CDR3: CASLRQGFNEQFF. The CDR3 region has the DNA TGTGCCAGCCTGCGACAGGGGTTCAATGAGCAGTTCTTC. This chain uses TRBV6-5 with TRBJ2-7; 8 positions match TRBD1. The J call may be in error: the DNA end matches TRBJ2-1 better. The CDR3 is 13 residues long. Germline loops: CDR1 MNHEY, CDR2 SVGAGI.

At least ten counts were recorded for this clonotype. The gene calls are TRBV6-5 and TRBJ2-2; 9 positions agree with TRBD1. This CDR3 region has 14 residues. Germline assignment: CDR1 MNHEY and CDR2 SVGAGI. The V segment lost 6 bases and the J segment 5 bases; nucleotides outside the gene matches: 4. The CDR3 here is CASSKDRGTGELFF. The CDR3 nucleotides read TGTGCCAGCAGCAAGGACAGGGGAACCGGGGAGCTGTTTTTT.

The chain uses TRBV14 and TRBJ2-5, with TRBD2 matching over 9 bases. Germline V lookup: CDR1 SGHDN, CDR2 FVKESK. V lost 2 bases to trimming and J lost 5 bases; unmatched junction nucleotides: 3. The CDR3 covers 14 residues. The CDR3 coding sequence is TGTGCCAGCAGCCAACTAGCGGGACCGGAGACCCAGTACTTC. As protein: CASSQLAGPETQYF.

The chain has TRBV29-1 and TRBJ2-5, with D possibly TRBD1 on 5 matching bases. This CDR3 spans 12 amino acids. Germline CDR1 SQVTM, CDR2 ANQGSEA. Trimming cost V 4 bases and J 5 bases, with 11 bases left between them. CDR3 amino acids: CSVGQGDETQYF. CDR3 in DNA: TGCAGCGTTGGTCAGGGTGATGAGACCCAGTACTTC.

This clonotype was found many times. The rearrangement uses TRBV7-2 and TRBJ2-1; D not certain. CDR3 length: 12 residues. The germline V gene encodes CDR1 SGHTA and CDR2 FQGNSA. Trimming removed 5 bases from V and 15 bases from J, with 17 bases in between. CDR3 nucleotides: TGTGCCAGCAGCCGACTGGAAGCTACGCCGTTCTTC. The encoded protein is CASSRLEATPFF. The complete variable domain, with remaining parts taken from reference TRBV7-2 and TRBJ2-1, reads GAGVSQSPSNKVTEKGKDVELRCDPISGHTALYWYRQSLGQGLEFLIYFQGNSAPDKSGLPSDRFSAERTGGSVSTLTIQRTQQEDSAVYLCASSRLEATPFFGPGTRLTVL.

The chain recombines TRBV12-3 or TRBV12-4 with TRBJ2-7; TRBD1 might be the D (6 bases). The V end lost 3 bases, the J end lost 3 bases, and 15 bases lay between the germline ends. The CDR3 loop spans 15 amino acids. The CDR3 reads CASSFGTPGSYEQYF. Written as DNA, the CDR3 is TGTGCCAGCAGTTTCGGGACACCAGGGAGCTACGAGCAGTACTTC.

This clonotype has just a few counts. The chain combines TRBV6-2 or TRBV6-3 with TRBJ2-3; tentatively, D is TRBD1 (5 bases). Germline values: CDR1 MNHEY, CDR2 SVGEGT. Trimming removed 11 bases at V and 2 bases at J, with 20 bases between. The CDR3 is made up of 15 amino acids. The CDR3 spells CAGTAAGFPTDTQYF. Here the CDR3 DNA reads TGTGCCGGCACCGCAGCAGGGTTCCCCACAGATACGCAGTATTTT.

This clonotype was picked up a small number of times. The rearrangement joins TRBV24-1 to TRBJ2-1; D is possibly TRBD2 (6 bases). The germline V gene encodes CDR1 KGHDR and CDR2 SFDVKD. Deletions cut 5 bases from V and 4 bases from J, with 23 bases between. The CDR3 runs 18 residues. In nucleotides, the CDR3 is TGTGCCACCAGTGCTGCAACCTGGGGGAGGACGGATTACAATGAGCAGTTCTTC. Amino acids: CATSAATWGRTDYNEQFF.

This sequence joins TRBV14 and TRBJ2-1; no clear D gene. This CDR3 is 13 amino acids long. Germline values: CDR1 SGHDN, CDR2 FVKESK. Trimming pared 11 bases from V and 2 bases from J, leaving 13 bases between. The CDR3 bases are TGTGCCTCCTCAAGGGAACCCTACAATGAGCAGTTCTTC. Its protein is CASSREPYNEQFF.

The chain recombines TRBV3-1 with TRBJ2-4, with D unclear. Trimming left V 0 bases short and J 10 bases short, with 10 bases between. This CDR3 comprises 13 residues. CDR1 and CDR2 from the germline V gene are LGHDT and YNNKEL (reference sequence). The DNA of the CDR3 is TGTGCCAGCAGCCAAGATGCCCCTCCTATTCAGTACTTC. Its translation: CASSQDAPPIQYF. Supplemented by reference TRBV3-1 and TRBJ2-4, the full variable domain reads DTAVSQTPKYLVTQMGNDKSIKCEQNLGHDTMYWYKQDSKKFLKIMFSYNNKELIINETVPNRFSPKSPDKAHLNLHINSLELGDSAVYFCASSQDAPPIQYFGAGTRLSVL.

The count of this clonotype is one. The rearrangement uses TRBV19 and TRBJ1-5, with no clear D. Germline lookup yields CDR1 LNHDA and CDR2 SQIVND (reference sequence). CDR3 length: 13 amino acids. The V gene lost 4 bases and the J gene lost 2 bases, with 6 bases spanning the gap. CDR3 DNA sequence: TGTGCCAGTAGTACAGCCGGCAATCAGCCCCAGCATTTT. It is translated as CASSTAGNQPQHF.

The chain combines TRBV27 with TRBJ2-7, with TRBD2 matching 9 bases. Trimming removed 6 bases from V and 2 bases from J; junction bases left unmatched: 5. The CDR3 loop spans 14 amino acids. Germline assignment: CDR1 MNHEY and CDR2 SMNVEV (reference sequence). The CDR3 loop is CASSRLAEAYEQYF. For the CDR3, the DNA is TGTGCCAGCAGCCGACTAGCGGAGGCCTACGAGCAGTACTTC.

The CDR3 protein is CASSQDRASGQQETQYF. As DNA, the CDR3 is TGCGCCAGCAGCCAAGATAGGGCTAGCGGGCAACAAGAGACCCAGTACTTC. The chain links TRBV4-1 to TRBJ2-5, with 8 positions matching TRBD2. V shed 0 bases and J 2 bases; nucleotides not matched to a gene: 8. This CDR3 region has 17 residues. CDR1 is MGHRA, CDR2 YSYEKL, per germline.

This clonotype appeared a few times. This rearrangement joins TRBV15 to TRBJ1-3; D gene uncertain. Trimming cost V 5 bases and J 5 bases, with 10 bases left between them. This CDR3 contains 13 residues. The germline V gene encodes CDR1 LNHNV and CDR2 YYDKDF (reference sequence). The CDR3 DNA is TGTGCCACCAGCGCTGAAAACAGAAACACCATATATTTT. Amino acid sequence: CATSAENRNTIYF. The full variable domain, completed using reference TRBV15 and TRBJ1-3, is DAMVIQNPRYQVTQFGKPVTLSCSQTLNHNVMYWYQQKSSQAPKLLFHYYDKDFNNEADTPDNFQSRRPNTSFCFLDIRSPGLGDTAMYLCATSAENRNTIYFGEGSWLTVV.

This clonotype was seen many times. The chain is built from TRBV5-1 and TRBJ1-2; no reliable D call. Germline assignment: CDR1 SGHRS and CDR2 YFSETQ. Trimming removed 1 base from V and 4 bases from J, with 11 bases in between. This CDR3 spans 14 amino acids. The CDR3 coding sequence is TGCGCCAGCAGCTTGCTGGGAAATGGCTATGGCTACACCTTC. This gives the protein CASSLLGNGYGYTF.

In this sample, this clonotype turned up a few times. CDR3 loop: CASSDRLSTNEKLFF. In DNA form, the CDR3 reads TGCGCCAGCAGTGACAGGTTGTCAACTAATGAAAAACTGTTTTTT. V gene TRBV10-2 combines with J gene TRBJ1-4; D gene uncertain. Trimming pared 3 bases from V and 0 bases from J, leaving 8 bases between. This CDR3 spans 15 amino acids. Germline-derived CDR1 and CDR2 are WSHSY and SAAADI.

V is TRBV12-3 or TRBV12-4 and J is TRBJ2-1; 7 bases are shared with TRBD1. With 5 bases clipped from V and 5 bases from J, the junction kept 9 bases outside the gene matches. The CDR3 loop spans 15 amino acids. CDR3 bases: TGTGCCAGCAGTCCCAGAGGGGGCCGGAACAATGAGCAGTTCTTC. It translates to CASSPRGGRNNEQFF.

The chain recombines TRBV20-1 with TRBJ1-2, with 8 positions matching TRBD1. The length of the CDR3 is 15 residues. The J segment lost 4 bases and the V segment lost 0 bases, leaving 7 bases of the junction unmatched. Germline CDR1 reads DFQATT; CDR2 reads SNEGSKA (reference sequence). CDR3: CSARDSDRVGYGYTF. CDR3 DNA sequence: TGCAGTGCTAGAGATTCGGACAGGGTGGGCTATGGCTACACCTTC.

This clonotype was seen only a few times. The chain links TRBV6-6 to TRBJ2-5, with D perhaps matching TRBD1 or TRBD2 (5 bases each). The tail of the sequence fits TRBJ2-1 better, so the J call may be wrong. CDR1 and CDR2 (germline): MNHNY, SVGAGI (reference sequence). The CDR3 extends over 14 amino acids. The CDR3 loop reads CASSTTGTFNEQFF. DNA for the CDR3: TGTGCCAGCAGCACCACCGGGACCTTCAATGAGCAGTTCTTC.

This clonotype appeared a few times. V usage is TRBV6-1 and J usage is TRBJ2-7; no definite D call. Trimming stripped 3 bases from V and 0 bases from J, with 12 bases between. This CDR3 comprises 15 residues. The germline V gene encodes CDR1 MNHNS and CDR2 SASEGT. The CDR3 loop is CASSEAGTNSYEQYF. In DNA form, the CDR3 reads TGTGCCAGCAGTGAGGCAGGCACCAACTCCTACGAGCAGTACTTC.

Many counts were recorded for this clonotype. The rearrangement links TRBV28 to TRBJ2-5; tentative D call: TRBD1 (5 bases). V shed 3 bases and J shed 1 base, with 15 bases lying between them. Germline values: CDR1 MDHEN, CDR2 SYDVKM. The CDR3 consists of 16 residues. The CDR3 sequence is CASSFFQGAIQETQYF. The CDR3 nucleotides read TGTGCCAGCAGTTTTTTTCAGGGCGCGATCCAAGAGACCCAGTACTTC.

This clonotype was detected many times. This rearrangement joins TRBV29-1 to TRBJ2-1; D ambiguous. The CDR3 runs to 11 residues. Germline CDR1 and CDR2: SQVTM and ANQGSEA. For the CDR3, the DNA is TGCAGTTCAGGACCCAGCGATGAGCAGTTCTTC. It translates to CSSGPSDEQFF.

This clonotype was found a few times. The chain uses TRBV15 and TRBJ2-3; 10 bases are a match to TRBD2. Germline trimming cut 0 bases from V and 5 bases from J; bases unmatched to any gene: 8. The germline V gene encodes CDR1 LNHNV and CDR2 YYDKDF (reference sequence). CDR3 length: 17 amino acids. CDR3 nucleotide sequence: TGTGCCACCAGCAGAGATAAACTAGCGGGGTCCTTAGATACGCAGTATTTT. Its protein is CATSRDKLAGSLDTQYF.

This clonotype was detected only a few times. The chain is built from TRBV6-1 and TRBJ1-4; 8 bases align to TRBD1. Germline V gene data show CDR1 as MNHNS and CDR2 as SASEGT. With 5 bases clipped from V and 3 bases from J, the junction kept 5 bases outside the gene matches. This CDR3 contains 15 residues. The CDR3: CASSSPTGANEKLFF. In DNA, the CDR3 is TGTGCCAGCAGTAGCCCGACAGGGGCTAATGAAAAACTGTTTTTT.